These 4 T cell receptor beta chains were all obtained from the same sample, sequenced in a study of shared clonotypes between healthy human individuals (dated by TCRdb to 2020 to 2022). Libraries were prepared through the immunoSEQ multiplex PCR assay. Held by TCRdb, this immuneACCESS table contains in-frame sequences only and omits some clones. Under half of the omission traces to an unresolved V gene where checked; the cause of the rest is unknown. The sample data list about 770,000 clones, and approximately 77% of these were observed just once. The ten largest clones represent more than 1.5% of the sample. Sequencing was carried out using memory CD4+ T cells sorted from blood. What the cell subset or site label conveys for this sample: CD45RA-negative fraction. These receptors all come from a woman in her twenties or thirties in good health.

The chain couples TRBV5-1 to TRBJ2-6; D may be TRBD1 or TRBD2 (5 bases each). CDR3 length: 16 amino acids. The V end was cut by 4 bases, the J end by 2 bases, with 13 bases between. The germline V gene encodes CDR1 SGHRS and CDR2 YFSETQ. Written as DNA, the CDR3 is TGCGCCAGCAGCACCCCAGGGACCGCTGGGGCCAACGTCCTGACTTTC. Translation gives CASSTPGTAGANVLTF.

This clone was picked up one time. The chain is built from TRBV5-1 and TRBJ1-1; D gene unclear. The CDR3 is made up of 15 amino acids. Trimming left V 4 bases short and J 1 base short, with 14 bases between. Germline lookup yields CDR1 SGHRS and CDR2 YFSETQ. CDR3 sequence reads: CASSPQRSGNTEAFF. In DNA form, the CDR3 reads TGCGCCAGCAGCCCACAGAGAAGCGGGAACACTGAAGCTTTCTTT.

The genes are TRBV25-1 and TRBJ2-5, with TRBD2 matching over 13 bases. The DNA end is more similar to TRBJ2-7, so the J call may be wrong. Germline CDR1 reads MGHDK; CDR2 reads SYGVNS. This CDR3 contains 14 residues. The chain's CDR3 is CASRFGTSGTEQYF. In nucleotides, the CDR3 is TGTGCCAGCAGATTTGGGACTAGCGGGACCGAGCAGTACTTC.

The chain links TRBV19 to TRBJ2-1, with 10 bases fitting TRBD2. Germline assignment: CDR1 LNHDA and CDR2 SQIVND (reference sequence). V shed 7 bases and J 4 bases; nucleotides not matched to a gene: 13. CDR3 length equals 17 residues. Here the CDR3 DNA reads TGTGCCAGTATCGGGGGGGCTAGCGGGAGCTTATACAATGAGCAGTTCTTC. It translates to CASIGGASGSLYNEQFF.